This T cell receptor beta chain emerged from a study of graft-versus-host responses after intestinal transplantation. Background on the study: The transplants performed in recipients were multivisceral, liver-intestinal, or isolated intestinal.

The study, taken as a whole, reports: Peak GvH clone levels in circulation were associated with early post-transplant HvG declines. Recipient marrow contained GvH clones, some of which appeared first in ileum or blood. Across patients carrying graft-donor T cell macrochimerism, allografts held high graft-versus-host to host-versus-graft clonal ratios.

The assay was immunoSEQ multiplex PCR, and TCRdb's table has in-frame clones only and misses some. The table has tens of thousands of clones, 89% seen once. With respect to this clone: Its matching antigen is unknown.

The V end lost 5 bases, the J end lost 2 bases, and 16 bases lay between the germline ends. This CDR3 contains 15 residues. From germline, CDR1 is SGDLS and CDR2 YYNGEE. This receptor was taken from a human donor who was the organ donor for an intestinal transplant. The chain employs TRBV9 and TRBJ1-1; tentative D call: TRBD1 (6 bases). Sample: unstimulated CD4+ T cells sorted from spleen or lymph node cells, taken before transplant. The CDR3 loop is CASSDRDNPNTEAFF. As DNA, the CDR3 is TGTGCCAGCAGTGATCGGGACAACCCAAACACTGAAGCTTTCTTT.